This TCR beta chain stems from a study of T-cell memory formation after mild COVID-19. In the study overall: TCR clusters mostly belonged to single donors.

One entry per CDR3 protein results from TCRdb running MiXCR on the 5' RACE reads. The data contain some 490,000 distinct CDR3 sequences, 15% to 20% of them seen just once; the ten biggest clones take up approximately 13%. This clonotype showed up just a few times. This CDR3 contains 14 residues. CDR1 LGHNA and CDR2 YSLEER come from the germline V gene. The germline V and J ends were trimmed by 1 base and 6 bases, with 10 bases remaining between them. Sequencing was performed on PBMCs or a T cell subset sorted from them (not recorded which). This chain connects TRBV4-3 to TRBJ2-1; D gene uncertain. This receptor was obtained from an adult woman who had mild COVID-19 (a few samples of this study predate the infection). Cell type and time point are not known. The CDR3: CASSQGWRRNEQFF. CDR3 bases: TGCGCCAGCAGCCAAGGGTGGCGGCGCAATGAGCAGTTCTTC.